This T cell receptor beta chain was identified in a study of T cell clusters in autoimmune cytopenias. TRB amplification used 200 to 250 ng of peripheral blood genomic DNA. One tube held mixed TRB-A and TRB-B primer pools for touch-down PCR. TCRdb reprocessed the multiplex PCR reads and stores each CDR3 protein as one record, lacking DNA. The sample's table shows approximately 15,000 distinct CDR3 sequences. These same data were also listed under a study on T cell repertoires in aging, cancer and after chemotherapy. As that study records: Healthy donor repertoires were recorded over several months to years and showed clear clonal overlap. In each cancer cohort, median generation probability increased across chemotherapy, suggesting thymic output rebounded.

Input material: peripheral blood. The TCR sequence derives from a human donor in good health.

The CDR3 here is CASSFLAGDSDEQFF. The V gene is TRBV6-5, the J gene TRBJ2-1; TCRdb outputs TRBD2, but without DNA this stays unchecked. The CDR3 runs 15 residues. Germline CDR1 and CDR2: MNHEY and SVGAGI.